Sequencing of this T cell receptor (beta chain) was carried out in a study of T cells in Graves' hyperthyroidism and ophthalmopathy. Overall study findings and caveats: Clonotypes that were expanded in thyroid above 0.001 mostly appeared in blood too. Ophthalmopathy prediction by the model preceded onset by a median about 6.8 months.

When ophthalmopathy did not progress within 18 months, Graves' hyperthyroidism was considered stable. Patients were aged 18 to 65, had disease duration under 2 months, and had newly diagnosed hyperthyroidism. Looked up from germline, CDR1 is SNHLY and CDR2 is FYNNEI. The CDR3 runs to 13 residues. In regard to this clonotype: Its matching antigen is unknown. At one end, the junction sequence differs from germline, possibly due to a read error.

The investigators amplified TCR beta CDR3 regions from RNA transcripts. First-round RT-PCR of the TCR CDR3 relied on the HTBI primer set. One entry per CDR3 protein results from TCRdb running MiXCR on the multiplex PCR reads. This sample has about 540,000 distinct CDR3 sequences, with 46% found just once. The chain is built from TRBV2 and TRBJ1-6; D is unresolved. The sequenced sample consisted of peripheral blood or thyroid tissue (not recorded which). The source of this sequence is a woman between 18 and 29 years old with Graves' hyperthyroidism. The CDR3 is CASSRTSGSLLHF. CDR3 in DNA: TGTGCCAGCAGCCGGACTAGCGGATCACTCCTCCACTTT.